Following are 12 T cell receptor beta chains from one sample sequenced in a study of T cells in Graves' hyperthyroidism and ophthalmopathy. TCR beta CDR3 regions were amplified from RNA transcripts. Carried out on the TCR CDR3, a first-round RT-PCR used the HTBI primer set. TCRdb reanalysed the multiplex PCR reads using MiXCR and keeps one entry per CDR3 protein. The table records roughly 250,000 distinct CDR3 sequences, around 17% of them present only once. What was sequenced was blood. The receptors were gathered from a woman between 18 and 29 years old with Graves' ophthalmopathy.

The CDR3 region is CASSGERNQPQHF. The DNA of the CDR3 is TGTGCCAGCAGTGGTGAGAGAAATCAGCCCCAGCATTTT. This chain links TRBV6-1 with TRBJ1-5; D remains unclear. The V end lost 4 bases, the J end lost 4 bases, and 8 bases lay between the germline ends. The CDR3 sequence is 13 residues long. The germline CDR1 and CDR2 sequences are MNHNS and SASEGT.

The chain has TRBV2 and TRBJ2-1, with TRBD2 identical over 7 bases. The CDR3 runs to 15 residues. Trimming took 2 bases from V and 2 from J; bases not matched to a gene: 3. Germline values: CDR1 SNHLY, CDR2 FYNNEI. CDR3 DNA: TGTGCCAGCAGTGAACTGGGGGGGACCTACAATGAGCAGTTCTTC. Encoded protein: CASSELGGTYNEQFF. Variable domain in full (rest from reference TRBV2 and TRBJ2-1): EPEVTQTPSHQVTQMGQEVILRCVPISNHLYFYWYRQILGQKVEFLVSFYNNEISEKSEIFDDQFSVERPDGSNFTLKIRSTKLEDSAMYFCASSELGGTYNEQFFGPGTRLTVL.

This clonotype has at least ten counts. CDR3 amino acids: CASSYHRGQDGYTF. As DNA, the CDR3 is TGTGCCAGCAGCTACCACAGGGGGCAGGATGGCTACACCTTC. The rearrangement joins TRBV7-2 to TRBJ1-2; TRBD1 agrees at 9 bases. The CDR3 totals 14 residues. Losses at the gene ends were 4 bases for V and 6 bases for J; bases not matched to a gene: 6. The germline CDR1 and CDR2 sequences are SGHTA and FQGNSA.

This clonotype was recorded many times. The rearrangement joins TRBV3-1 to TRBJ2-3; 8 nucleotides agree with TRBD2. This CDR3 spans 17 amino acids. The germline gives CDR1 LGHDT, CDR2 YNNKEL (reference sequence). Unmatched junction bases numbered 12, after V lost 1 base and J lost 6 bases. In DNA form, the CDR3 reads TGTGCCAGCAGCCAAGGTTGGTCCGGGGGGGCTGCCGATACGCAGTATTTT. Translated: CASSQGWSGGAADTQYF.

This clonotype was seen many times. The chain has TRBV27 and TRBJ1-5; D gene uncertain. The CDR3 sequence is 13 residues long. Germline V lookup: CDR1 MNHEY, CDR2 SMNVEV (reference sequence). The V end lost 3 bases, the J end lost 2 bases, and 5 bases lay between the germline ends. The CDR3 sequence is CASSFSGNQPQHF. CDR3 DNA sequence: TGTGCCAGCAGTTTCTCCGGCAATCAGCCCCAGCATTTT.

The V call is TRBV28, the J call TRBJ2-1; possibly TRBD2 for D (6 bases). Per germline, CDR1 MDHEN and CDR2 SYDVKM. The V gene lost 2 bases and the J gene lost 8 bases, with 7 bases spanning the gap. This CDR3 region has 12 residues. CDR3 in DNA: TGTGCCAGCAGTTTAACGGGGGATGAGCAGTTCTTC. Translated, it gives CASSLTGDEQFF.

This clonotype has a count of ten or more. The rearrangement links TRBV29-1 to TRBJ2-1; no definite D call. This CDR3 has 11 residues. Germline CDR1 SQVTM, CDR2 ANQGSEA. Trimming left V 7 bases short and J 2 bases short, with 6 bases between. The CDR3 sequence: CSGLAYNEQFF. The CDR3 DNA sequence: TGCAGCGGGCTAGCCTACAATGAGCAGTTCTTC.

This clonotype has a count of ten or more. The chain uses TRBV4-2 and TRBJ2-1; TRBD2 aligns across 10 bases. The V gene end was trimmed by 0 bases and the J gene end by 2 bases; junction bases not matched to a gene: 7. The CDR3 runs 18 residues. Germline V gene data show CDR1 as LGHNA and CDR2 as YNFKEQ. The chain's CDR3 is CASSQDGFGTSAYNEQFF. CDR3 nucleotides: TGTGCCAGCAGCCAAGATGGCTTCGGGACTAGCGCCTACAATGAGCAGTTCTTC.

This clonotype was seen many times. The chain employs TRBV28 and TRBJ2-7; TRBD2 matches at 7 bases. The CDR3 consists of 16 residues. The germline gives CDR1 MDHEN, CDR2 SYDVKM. V shed 5 bases, J shed 3 bases, and the junction held 13 bases outside the gene matches. Here the CDR3 DNA reads TGTGCCAGCAGTCCCCAACCGGGACTATCCAACTACGAGCAGTACTTC. It specifies CASSPQPGLSNYEQYF.

V usage is TRBV28 and J usage is TRBJ1-2; 9 positions match TRBD1. V gave up 6 bases and J gave up 5 bases; unmatched junction bases: 13. Per the germline V gene, CDR1 is MDHEN and CDR2 is SYDVKM. The CDR3 extends over 16 amino acids. For the CDR3, the DNA is TGTGCCAGCAGGCACACAGGGGGACAGGGTGGATATGGCTACACCTTC. Protein product: CASRHTGGQGGYGYTF.

There are a few counts of this clonotype. V is TRBV20-1 and J is TRBJ2-2; 11 bases fit TRBD2. The V segment lost 5 bases and the J segment 5 bases; nucleotides outside the gene matches: 7. The V gene's germline CDR1 is DFQATT and CDR2 SNEGSKA (reference sequence). The CDR3 is made up of 15 amino acids. The CDR3 is CSAESASGRTGELFF. In DNA, the CDR3 is TGCAGTGCTGAATCTGCTAGCGGGAGGACCGGGGAGCTGTTTTTT.

In this sample, this clonotype turned up many times. V usage is TRBV30 and J usage is TRBJ2-4, with 9 bases aligning to TRBD2. With V trimmed by 5 bases and J by 6 bases, 5 bases remained unmatched. Germline values: CDR1 GTSNPN, CDR2 SVGIG (reference sequence). The CDR3 contains 13 residues. This CDR3 is CAWAGAGGNIQYF. In nucleotides, the CDR3 is TGTGCCTGGGCCGGAGCGGGGGGAAACATTCAGTACTTC.